This entry describes one T cell receptor beta chain. This clone is a singleton in its sample. The antigen it recognizes is unknown. No base quality information exists; no much larger clone differs at one position. Donors were healthy HIV-negative adults with no recently reported acute infections or vaccinations. All donors were Caucasian adults living in Nashville, Tennessee, USA. CD8 memory samples were composed of magnetically selected CD45RO+ cells combined with CCR7-negative CD45RA+ effector memory (TemRA) cells. After blood collection by leukapheresis, PBMCs were isolated using Ficoll-Histopaque density gradient centrifugation and then cryopreserved in the vapor phase of liquid nitrogen. Purity and quantity of every magnetically sorted T cell population were checked by analytical flow cytometry. Genomic DNA was isolated from each sorted fraction and quantified by UV absorbance on a Nanodrop 2000c.

These data originate in a study of shared clonotypes between healthy human individuals (dated by TCRdb to the early 2020s). General notes on the study: The cohort included a few men and a couple of women between 18 and 49 years of age. For each donor, three plates each were used for CD4 naive and CD4 memory, two plates were used for CD8 naive, and one plate was used for CD8 memory. To estimate repertoire size and how much clonotype sharing occurs between individuals, the study deeply sequenced the blood TCR repertoires of five healthy adults. To increase sequencing depth and limit assay-specific biases, TCR repertoire library preparation and sequencing were carried out by different laboratories using diverse techniques. Each donor's leukapheresis produced roughly between about 0.9 and 9.5 billion PBMCs.

Summary of the overall study and its limitations: Sampling was restricted to blood, and TCR repertoires in tissue are likely to differ from TCR repertoires in blood. Incomplete sequencing was indicated by rarefaction of sorted-subset datasets, despite the large sequencing depth. Compared with non-shared clonotypes, clonotypes shared by all four sorted-subset donors had higher generation probabilities. Because the study included a small number of donors, the genetic and exposure-history diversity represented was limited. Naive subsets generally had larger estimated clonotype richness than memory subsets. When a few donors were compared, the shared fraction of clonotypes was around 5% for naive CD4, 3.5% for naive CD8, more than 2% for memory CD4, and 0.4% for memory CD8. Pairwise subsampling led to the expectation that sequencing depth would affect the degree of clonotype sharing among donors.

Using the deep immunoSEQ assay, TCR CDR3 regions were amplified from genomic DNA by multiplex PCR. Extracted genomic DNA from each cell subset was distributed evenly across all wells of several immunoSEQ 96-well plates, and each plate was treated as a replicate. For sorted subsets, about 220 ng of genomic DNA, equivalent to some 30,000 T cell genomes, went into each replicate PCR. Purified libraries were quantified with a Qubit 3.0 fluorometer, sized on a Bioanalyzer 2100, and re-quantified with the KAPA Library Quantification kit. A separate single-read 150-cycle Illumina NextSeq 550 flow cell was used to sequence each immunoSEQ 96-well plate. For the original study's pipeline: Because only junctional sequences without quality scores were contained in the immunoSEQ output, filtering matching that applied to full-length reads could not be performed. To assign V/J genes and CDR3, sequences were annotated using PyIR, a Python wrapper for IgBLAST v1.9, with IMGT germline references. Reads were filtered out if the reads had weak V/J assignments (E-value above 1e-6), no CDR3, stop codons, out-of-frame junctions, or ambiguous translated residues. V3J clonotypes were defined as sequences sharing an identical inferred V gene, J gene, and CDR3 amino acid sequence. To compute the percentage overlap between repertoires, the number of shared unique clonotypes was divided by the size of the smaller repertoire. RTK rarefaction, the Chao1 estimator, and Recon v2.1 estimates of unobserved clonotypes were used to assess repertoire richness. Generation probabilities were computed with OLGA for all TCRbeta clonotypes obtained by the gDNA method from several donors. Imported from immuneACCESS, the table was reduced by TCRdb to in-frame sequences with V and J called. These copies leave out some clones; in studies compared against another copy, an unresolved V gene accounts for under half, and the cause of the remainder is not known. V, J and clone size reflect that table, while D and trimming were determined from the DNA. In this sample the table shows approximately 710,000 clones, about 92% of which occur a single time. Of the sample, roughly 36% is held by the ten largest clones.

Sequences SGHAT (CDR1) and FQNNGV (CDR2) are obtained from the germline V gene. The cysteine opens and the phenylalanine closes a CDR3 of 14 amino acids. Only the CDR3 portion is preserved as DNA: 42 bases, with reading frame beginning at the first base. V is shortened by 2 bases, J by 5 bases, and the region joining them spans 13 bases. This receptor chain uses TRBV11-2 and TRBJ2-7; no D segment can be confidently identified. The clonotype comes from a man in his late teens or twenties in good health. Some clones in this sample may be carry-over from other donors' samples. The sequenced sample consisted of memory CD8+ T cells from PBMCs. This specimen's cell subset or site label, per the study, means: CD45RO+ cells pooled with CCR7-negative TemRA cells. The CDR3 region: CASSLNPQLHEQYF. The sequenced DNA: TGTGCCAGCAGCTTAAACCCCCAGCTTCACGAGCAGTACTTC.